This T cell receptor (beta chain) was profiled in a study of spatial heterogeneity in lung cancer. Overall study: Sequences of the beta chain were consistently detected in greater numbers than alpha-chain sequences. An average of more than ten raw reads was observed per unique TCR and UMI combination.

This clonotype was recorded many times. This beta chain came through as a stray read in a library set up for alpha chains, and its size says little. Carried by each TCR cDNA molecule was a unique molecular identifier. TCRdb re-called the 5' RACE reads with MiXCR, one entry per CDR3 protein. The top ten hold under 13% of the sample, which has some 11,000 distinct CDR3 sequences, about 6% seen once. V was trimmed by 8 bases and J by 2 bases, leaving 21 bases between them. The CDR3 totals 16 residues. Germline V gene lookup returns CDR1 MNHEY and CDR2 SMNVEV (reference sequence). Time point denoted: sample taken at primary tumor resection. Whole RNA, isolated from tumor, nontumor lung or frozen PBMC, was sequenced without prior sorting. Untreated early-stage non-small cell lung cancer patients, about 70 in total, were the donors.

The V call is TRBV27, the J call TRBJ1-1; weak D call: TRBD1 (6 bases). This TCR came from a male donor with early-stage non-small cell lung cancer. The source was normal lung tissue next to the tumor, collected at surgery. DNA of the CDR3: TGTGCCAGCCAATTTAGCGTCGTCGGGGGCAACACTGAAGCTTTCTTT. Protein: CASQFSVVGGNTEAFF.